This entry lists 14 T cell receptor beta chains sequenced from one sample in a study of T cells in Graves' hyperthyroidism and ophthalmopathy. RNA transcripts served as the template for amplifying TCR beta CDR3 regions. With the HTBI primer set, the TCR CDR3 went through a first round of RT-PCR. TCRdb reanalysed the multiplex PCR reads using MiXCR and keeps one entry per CDR3 protein. The table has around 520,000 distinct CDR3 sequences, under 15% seen once. The source material was blood. The receptor source for this set is a woman between 18 and 29 years old with Graves' hyperthyroidism.

The rearrangement joins TRBV6-1 to TRBJ2-3; no definite D call. Germline CDR1 is MNHNS and CDR2 is SASEGT. The CDR3 is made up of 12 amino acids. V was shortened by 10 bases and J by 3 bases, with 11 bases between the two germline ends. This CDR3 is CATWVGTDTQYF. CDR3 in DNA: TGTGCCACCTGGGTGGGGACAGATACGCAGTATTTT.

V gene TRBV27 combines with J gene TRBJ2-1, with 9 bases lining up with TRBD2. CDR1 and CDR2 (germline): MNHEY, SMNVEV (reference sequence). V was pared by 4 bases and J by 0 bases, with 4 bases of the junction left unmatched. There are 16 residues in the CDR3. The CDR3 protein is CASSYFSGSSYNEQFF. CDR3 DNA sequence: TGTGCCAGCAGTTACTTTAGCGGGAGCTCCTACAATGAGCAGTTCTTC.

This rearrangement joins TRBV6-1 to TRBJ2-7, with TRBD2 matching over 10 bases. CDR3 length: 14 amino acids. CDR1 MNHNS and CDR2 SASEGT come from the germline V gene. V shed 6 bases, J shed 6 bases, and the junction held 8 bases outside the gene matches. CDR3 loop: CASSWTSGNSEQYV. The DNA for the CDR3 is TGTGCCAGCAGCTGGACTAGCGGAAATAGCGAGCAGTACGTC.

This clonotype was seen repeatedly, ten times or more. The V call is TRBV12-3 or TRBV12-4, the J call TRBJ1-2; D unresolved. The CDR3 length is 13 residues. V gave up 3 bases and J gave up 7 bases, with 12 bases separating them. The CDR3: CASSLEQLSGYTF. The CDR3 bases are TGTGCCAGCAGTTTGGAACAGTTAAGTGGCTACACCTTC.

This clonotype was counted many times. The chain's CDR3 is CASSLTGNPYNEQFF. In nucleotides, the CDR3 is TGTGCCAGCAGTCTTACAGGGAACCCCTACAATGAGCAGTTCTTC. The chain combines TRBV12-3 or TRBV12-4 with TRBJ2-1; a possible D gene is TRBD1 (6 bases). V was clipped by 5 bases and J by 2 bases, with 13 bases between them. The CDR3 is made up of 15 amino acids.

This clonotype showed up many times. The gene calls are TRBV20-1 and TRBJ1-4, with 9 bases that match TRBD1. There are 15 residues in the CDR3. CDR1 and CDR2 from the germline V gene are DFQATT and SNEGSKA (reference sequence). The ends lost 3 bases at V and 7 bases at J; junction bases unmatched: 9. CDR3 residues: CSARDIRQGGEKLFF. In DNA form, the CDR3 reads TGCAGTGCTAGGGATATTCGACAGGGGGGTGAAAAACTGTTTTTT.

The table lists this clonotype with many counts. The chain recombines TRBV30 with TRBJ2-1; D is ambiguous. The CDR3 totals 12 residues. V was clipped by 1 base and J by 8 bases, with 9 bases between them. Germline V lookup: CDR1 GTSNPN, CDR2 SVGIG (reference sequence). CDR3 loop: CAWSGDWDEQFF. The CDR3 region has the DNA TGTGCCTGGAGTGGCGACTGGGATGAGCAGTTCTTC.

This clonotype has just a few counts. The chain employs TRBV4-1 and TRBJ1-5; 9 bases match TRBD1. The V segment lost 1 base and the J segment 5 bases; nucleotides outside the gene matches: 6. The germline V gene encodes CDR1 MGHRA and CDR2 YSYEKL. The CDR3 is 16 amino acids. The CDR3 sequence: CASSQGGGQGYQPQHF. The CDR3 bases are TGCGCCAGCAGCCAAGGAGGCGGACAGGGGTATCAGCCCCAGCATTTT.

This clonotype was counted many times. V and J are TRBV18 and TRBJ2-7; D could derive from TRBD1 or TRBD2 (5 bases each). CDR1 and CDR2 (germline): KGHSH, LQKENI. The V and J ends lost 3 bases and 2 bases respectively, with 11 bases between them. The CDR3 totals 14 residues. The CDR3 DNA reads as TGTGCCAGCTCACCCGGGACCGCAACCTACGAGCAGTACTTC. This encodes CASSPGTATYEQYF.

The sample holds a few counts of this clonotype. V is TRBV7-9 and J is TRBJ2-5, with TRBD2 identical over 8 bases. The CDR3 runs 13 residues. CDR1 and CDR2 from the germline V gene are SEHNR and FQNEAQ (reference sequence). V dropped 6 bases and J dropped 3; count of bases not matched to a gene: 3. This CDR3 reads CASRVSGKETQYF. In DNA, the CDR3 is TGTGCCAGCAGAGTTAGCGGGAAAGAGACCCAGTACTTC.

The table lists this clonotype with many counts. The chain is built from TRBV27 and TRBJ2-5, with 10 bases fitting TRBD1. V lost 5 bases and J lost 3; bases outside the gene matches: 6. Germline V CDR1 and CDR2: MNHEY, SMNVEV (reference sequence). The CDR3 is made up of 15 amino acids. The DNA of the CDR3 is TGTGCCAGCAGTCCGACAGGGGGCTCGAAAGAGACCCAGTACTTC. It yields the protein CASSPTGGSKETQYF.

This clonotype was recorded many times. The chain is built from TRBV12-3 or TRBV12-4 and TRBJ2-1; D unresolved. The CDR3 covers 14 residues. Between the trimmed V and J ends, which lost 4 bases and 0 bases, there was a span of 7 bases. The CDR3 DNA reads as TGTGCCAGCAGTTCTTCTAACTCCTACAATGAGCAGTTCTTC. It yields the protein CASSSSNSYNEQFF.

CDR3 loop: CASSQYAGQETQYF. CDR3 nucleotide sequence: TGTGCCAGCAGCCAATACGCCGGACAAGAGACCCAGTACTTC. The V and J genes are TRBV3-1 and TRBJ2-5; no firm D call. V lost 2 bases and J 2 bases, leaving 9 bases between the germline ends. Germline CDR1 reads LGHDT; CDR2 reads YNNKEL (reference sequence). There are 14 residues in the CDR3.

This clonotype turned up a few times. The rearrangement joins TRBV5-5 to TRBJ2-1, with D possibly TRBD1 on 6 matching bases. Germline CDR1 reads SGHKS; CDR2 reads YYEKEE (reference sequence). V was trimmed by 1 base and J by 3 bases, leaving 11 bases between them. This CDR3 has 15 residues. CDR3 DNA sequence: TGTGCCAGCAGCTTGTTACAGGGAATCTACAATGAGCAGTTCTTC. Its protein product is CASSLLQGIYNEQFF.